The present T cell receptor beta chain was sequenced within a study of T cell responses to AZD1222 COVID-19 vaccine. Study conclusions and caveats: Reportedly, nearly half the spike-specific TCRs target unmutated variant regions. Of the AZD1222 recipients, only 5 to 7 were seropositive at baseline. The CD4 TCRs associated with vaccination extended across spike and predominated at 160-218 and 743-854. Two doses of AZD1222 preceded a rise in Spike-specific TCR breadth and depth.

The repertoire was sequenced with immunoSEQ multiplex PCR; TCRdb's copy has only in-frame clones and lacks some. The repertoire holds over 45,000 clones, with 70% to 90% as singletons. Notes on this clone: Its target is unknown.

Trimming took off 3 bases at V and 5 bases at J, with 11 bases between the two ends. The germline V gene encodes CDR1 GTSNPN and CDR2 SVGIG (reference sequence). CDR3 length: 13 residues. Material: peripheral blood, obtained on day 0 of AZD1222 vaccination. The chain combines TRBV30 with TRBJ1-5, with a possible D match to TRBD1 (5 bases). The receptor was derived from an adult in good health. The CDR3 spells CAWSRGNDQPQHF. CDR3 nucleotide sequence: TGTGCCTGGAGCCGGGGGAACGATCAGCCCCAGCATTTT.